This T cell receptor (beta chain) was observed in a study of blood T cell repertoires in COVID-19. Overall study: There were acute and convalescent COVID-19 samples, and they came from the United States, Italy and Spain. PBMCs, B-cell-depleted T cells, or T cells provided the cDNA or gDNA that made up the material.

CDR1 and CDR2 from the germline V gene are LNHDA and SQIVND (reference sequence). V shed 3 bases and J shed 1 base, with 9 bases lying between them. This CDR3 has 15 residues. In the study's own analysis: Amplifying reference gene primers gave estimates of nucleated cell counts. The repertoire was sequenced with immunoSEQ multiplex PCR; TCRdb's copy has only in-frame clones and lacks some. V, J and clone size derive from that table, while D and trimming were established from the DNA sequence. The data contain some 7,800 clones, more than 75% of them singletons. The TCR sequence derives from a woman in her sixties or seventies with active COVID-19. The V gene is TRBV19, the J gene TRBJ2-2; unclear D gene. Sequenced material: peripheral blood. The CDR3 region has the DNA TGTGCCAGTAGTATGGCACGAATGAACACCGGGGAGCTGTTTTTT. Translating gives CASSMARMNTGELFF. The full variable domain, rest sourced from reference TRBV19 and TRBJ2-2, is DGGITQSPKYLFRKEGQNVTLSCEQNLNHDAMYWYRQDPGQGLRLIYYSQIVNDFQKGDIAEGYSVSREKKESFPLTVTSAQKNPTAFYLCASSMARMNTGELFFGEGSRLTVL.